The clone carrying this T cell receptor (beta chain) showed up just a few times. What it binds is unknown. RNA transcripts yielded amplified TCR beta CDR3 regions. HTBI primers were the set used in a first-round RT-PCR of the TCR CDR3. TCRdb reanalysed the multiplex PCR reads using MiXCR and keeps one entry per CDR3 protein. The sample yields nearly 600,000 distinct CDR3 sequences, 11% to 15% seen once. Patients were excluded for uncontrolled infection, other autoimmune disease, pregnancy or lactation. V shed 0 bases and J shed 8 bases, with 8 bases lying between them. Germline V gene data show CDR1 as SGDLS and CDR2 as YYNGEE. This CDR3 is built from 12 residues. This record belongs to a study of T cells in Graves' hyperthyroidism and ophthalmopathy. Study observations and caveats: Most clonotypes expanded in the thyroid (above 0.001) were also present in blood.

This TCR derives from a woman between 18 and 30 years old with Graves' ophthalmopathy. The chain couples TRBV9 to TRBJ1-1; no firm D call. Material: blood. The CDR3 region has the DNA TGTGCCAGCAGCGTAGATGAGACAGAAGCTTTCTTT. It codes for CASSVDETEAFF.